These 19 T cell receptor beta chains originate from one sample sequenced in a study of blood T cell repertoires in COVID-19. Method: immunoSEQ multiplex PCR; TCRdb's copy keeps in-frame clones and lacks some. The sample lists some 300,000 clones, 85% to 90% seen once, with roughly 2.9% in the top ten. The sequencing sample was made of PBMCs or T cells enriched from blood (not recorded which). Receptors originate from a woman aged 45-59 years who had been exposed to COVID-19.

The genes are TRBV5-1 and TRBJ2-3; 7 bases map to TRBD1. V dropped 4 bases and J dropped 3; count of bases not matched to a gene: 8. The CDR3 is 15 amino acids. Germline V gene sequence: CDR1 SGHRS, CDR2 YFSETQ. The CDR3 region is CASSRQGLLTDTQYF. The CDR3 nucleotides read TGCGCCAGCAGCAGACAGGGTTTACTGACAGATACGCAGTATTTT.

Only one count was recorded for this clone. This chain links TRBV14 with TRBJ2-5; TRBD2 matches 10 bases. Germline CDR1 reads SGHDN; CDR2 reads FVKESK. This CDR3 region has 16 residues. The V segment lost 0 bases and the J segment 2 bases; nucleotides outside the gene matches: 3. The CDR3 nucleotides are TGTGCCAGCAGCCAAGAGGGACTAGCGATACAAGAGACCCAGTACTTC. Amino acid sequence: CASSQEGLAIQETQYF.

V usage is TRBV2 and J usage is TRBJ2-5, with D perhaps matching TRBD2 (5 bases). V was shortened by 5 bases and J by 1 base, with 8 bases between the two germline ends. Germline CDR1 and CDR2: SNHLY and FYNNEI. The CDR3 covers 13 residues. The CDR3 sequence is CASSKEAQETQYF. The CDR3 coding sequence is TGTGCCAGCAGTAAGGAGGCCCAAGAGACCCAGTACTTC.

This chain connects TRBV6-1 to TRBJ1-1; tentatively, D is TRBD1 (5 bases). This CDR3 comprises 16 residues. The V end was cut by 0 bases, the J end by 4 bases, with 15 bases between. Germline V gene data show CDR1 as MNHNS and CDR2 as SASEGT. Here the CDR3 DNA reads TGTGCCAGCAGTGAAGCTCAGGGTTTGTCCCGCACTGAAGCTTTCTTT. Translated, it gives CASSEAQGLSRTEAFF.

This sequence joins TRBV5-1 and TRBJ2-1; 13 bases are shared with TRBD2. Trimming removed 4 bases from V and 4 bases from J; junction bases left unmatched: 11. Germline assignment: CDR1 SGHRS and CDR2 YFSETQ. The CDR3 sequence is 18 residues long. CDR3 sequence (DNA): TGCGCCAGCAGCGATACTAGCGGGGGGGCGCTTGGGTACAATGAGCAGTTCTTC. It translates to CASSDTSGGALGYNEQFF. Looking up the rest from reference TRBV5-1 and TRBJ2-1 gives the full variable domain: KAGVTQTPRYLIKTRGQQVTLSCSPISGHRSVSWYQQTPGQGLQFLFEYFSETQRNKGNFPGRFSGRQFSNSRSEMNVSTLELGDSALYLCASSDTSGGALGYNEQFFGPGTRLTVL.

The chain carries TRBV5-4 and TRBJ2-7; TRBD2 matches 14 bases. CDR1 is SGHNT and CDR2 is YYREEE in the germline V gene (reference sequence). CDR3 length equals 16 residues. Trimming removed 3 bases from V and 4 bases from J; junction bases left unmatched: 6. The CDR3 here is CASSSPGTSGSYEQYF. Written as DNA, the CDR3 is TGTGCCAGCAGCTCCCCCGGGACTAGCGGGAGTTACGAGCAGTACTTC.

This clone was detected a few times. Within the sample, other DNA sequences also encode this same CDR3. The genes are TRBV5-5 and TRBJ1-3; D is perhaps TRBD1 (5 bases). V was clipped by 0 bases and J by 3 bases, with 7 bases between them. The CDR3 consists of 14 residues. Germline loops: CDR1 SGHKS, CDR2 YYEKEE (reference sequence). CDR3 region: CASSLGTSGNTIYF. The CDR3 bases are TGTGCCAGCAGCTTGGGGACAAGTGGAAACACCATATATTTT.

This chain joins TRBV29-1 and TRBJ1-1; 10 bases agree with TRBD1. Germline V CDR1 and CDR2: SQVTM, ANQGSEA. The V gene end was trimmed by 7 bases and the J gene end by 6 bases; junction bases not matched to a gene: 8. The CDR3 contains 13 residues. CDR3 sequence (DNA): TGCAGCGCCTCGAGACAGGGGGCTTCTGAAGCTTTCTTT. It specifies CSASRQGASEAFF.

This clone was recorded a few times. V and J are TRBV2 and TRBJ1-1; no definite D call. The length of the CDR3 is 11 residues. Deletions cut 5 bases from V and 3 bases from J, with 4 bases between. Germline V gene sequence: CDR1 SNHLY, CDR2 FYNNEI. Written as DNA, the CDR3 is TGTGCCAGCAGTCTCTACACTGAAGCTTTCTTT. Translated, it gives CASSLYTEAFF.

The V call is TRBV5-4, the J call TRBJ1-1; the match to TRBD1 covers 8 bases. Looked up from germline, CDR1 is SGHNT and CDR2 is YYREEE (reference sequence). The CDR3 totals 13 residues. V trimming: 5 bases; J trimming: 6 bases; junction bases outside the gene matches: 6. CDR3 in DNA: TGTGCCAGCAGGCGTGACAGGGGCCCTGAAGCTTTCTTT. This codes for CASRRDRGPEAFF.

This clone was counted once. V is TRBV7-2 and J is TRBJ2-1; weak D call: TRBD2 (6 bases). This CDR3 has 14 residues. Germline CDR1 is SGHTA and CDR2 is FQGNSA. V dropped 3 bases and J dropped 3 bases, with 9 bases sitting between them. CDR3 region: CASSFPGGYNEQFF. The CDR3 DNA is TGTGCCAGCAGCTTCCCCGGGGGCTACAATGAGCAGTTCTTC.

This chain connects TRBV2 to TRBJ1-2; tentative D call: TRBD1 (5 bases). Trimming took off 6 bases at V and 3 bases at J, with 17 bases between the two ends. Germline CDR1 is SNHLY and CDR2 is FYNNEI. The CDR3 is 15 amino acids. CDR3 bases: TGTGCCAGCAGCACGTGGGGGGAACCCTACTATGGCTACACCTTC. It codes for CASSTWGEPYYGYTF.

The chain combines TRBV7-2 with TRBJ1-1, with 8 positions matching TRBD1. Germline CDR1 is SGHTA and CDR2 is FQGNSA. Trimming at V came to 5 bases and at J to 7 bases, leaving 6 bases not matched to a gene. The CDR3 is 13 amino acids. As DNA, the CDR3 is TGTGCCAGCAGCACAAACAGGGGGTTTGAAGCTTTCTTT. Translated, it gives CASSTNRGFEAFF.

The chain uses TRBV28 and TRBJ1-1; no clear D gene. The ends were cut back, 3 bases at V and 8 bases at J, with 7 bases in the middle. The germline gives CDR1 MDHEN, CDR2 SYDVKM. This CDR3 is built from 11 residues. The CDR3 DNA reads as TGTGCCAGCAGTTTTCGAGAAGAAGCTTTCTTT. This translates into CASSFREEAFF.

The rearrangement links TRBV19 to TRBJ2-7, with D perhaps matching TRBD1 (6 bases). The germline V gene has CDR1 LNHDA and CDR2 SQIVND (reference sequence). V was pared by 6 bases and J by 3 bases, with 18 bases between. The CDR3 consists of 15 residues. The DNA of the CDR3 is TGTGCCAGTAGAGAGACAGGTGGTGGTAACTACGAGCAGTACTTC. Encoded protein: CASRETGGGNYEQYF.

In its sample, this clone was seen once. J is TRBJ2-3 and V is TRBV27, with 9 bases aligning to TRBD2. The CDR3 length is 13 residues. V lost 6 bases and J lost 6; bases outside the gene matches: 4. The germline V gene encodes CDR1 MNHEY and CDR2 SMNVEV (reference sequence). In DNA, the CDR3 is TGTGCCAGCAGCGGGACTAGCCTGGATACGCAGTATTTT. Translated, it gives CASSGTSLDTQYF.

This rearrangement joins TRBV12-3 or TRBV12-4 to TRBJ2-7; D remains unclear. There are 13 residues in the CDR3. Between the trimmed V and J ends, which lost 1 base and 3 bases, there was a span of 7 bases. The CDR3 protein is CASSLGSIYEQYF. As DNA, the CDR3 is TGTGCCAGCAGTTTAGGGAGTATCTACGAGCAGTACTTC.

The chain couples TRBV11-2 to TRBJ1-2, with D possibly TRBD1 on 6 matching bases. The CDR3 extends over 15 amino acids. Germline V gives CDR1 SGHAT, CDR2 FQNNGV. Trimming took 0 bases from V and 4 from J, leaving 12 bases between them. CDR3 sequence: CASSLDGGGGYGYTF. In nucleotides, the CDR3 is TGTGCCAGCAGCTTAGATGGGGGGGGCGGCTATGGCTACACCTTC.

This chain connects TRBV5-5 to TRBJ2-3; 15 bases map to TRBD2. J gave up 5 bases and V 4 bases, and 2 bases lay outside the gene matches. The CDR3 length is 15 residues. The germline V gene encodes CDR1 SGHKS and CDR2 YYEKEE (reference sequence). The DNA of the CDR3 is TGTGCCAGCAGCCGGACTAGCGGGGGGGAAGATACGCAGTATTTT. It translates to CASSRTSGGEDTQYF.